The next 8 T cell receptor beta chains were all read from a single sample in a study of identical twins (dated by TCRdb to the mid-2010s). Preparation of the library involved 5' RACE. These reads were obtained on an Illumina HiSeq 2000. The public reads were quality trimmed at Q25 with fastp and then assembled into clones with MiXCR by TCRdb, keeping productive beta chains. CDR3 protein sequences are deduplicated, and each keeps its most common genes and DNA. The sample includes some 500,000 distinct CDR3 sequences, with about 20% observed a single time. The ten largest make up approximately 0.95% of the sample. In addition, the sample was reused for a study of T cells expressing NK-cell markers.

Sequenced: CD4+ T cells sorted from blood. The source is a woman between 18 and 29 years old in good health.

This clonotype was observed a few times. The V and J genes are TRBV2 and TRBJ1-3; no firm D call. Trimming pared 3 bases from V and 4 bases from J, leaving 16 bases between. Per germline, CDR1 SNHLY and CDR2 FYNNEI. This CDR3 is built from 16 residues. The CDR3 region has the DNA TGTGCCAGCAGTGATGACCGGACTTTCTTGGGAAACACCATATATTTT. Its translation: CASSDDRTFLGNTIYF.

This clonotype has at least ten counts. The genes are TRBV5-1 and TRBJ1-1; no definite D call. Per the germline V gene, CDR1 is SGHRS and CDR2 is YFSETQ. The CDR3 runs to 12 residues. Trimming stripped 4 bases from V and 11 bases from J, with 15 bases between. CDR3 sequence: CASSTGYGEAFF. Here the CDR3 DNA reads TGCGCCAGCAGCACGGGATACGGGGAGGCTTTCTTT.

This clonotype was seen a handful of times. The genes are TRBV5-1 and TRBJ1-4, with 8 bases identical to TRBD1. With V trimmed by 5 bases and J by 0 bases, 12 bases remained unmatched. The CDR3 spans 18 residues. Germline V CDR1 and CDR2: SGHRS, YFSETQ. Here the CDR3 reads CASRPGQGGRATNEKLFF. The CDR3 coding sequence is TGCGCCAGCAGACCTGGACAGGGTGGAAGAGCAACTAATGAAAAACTGTTTTTT. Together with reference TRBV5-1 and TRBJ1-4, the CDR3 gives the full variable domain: KAGVTQTPRYLIKTRGQQVTLSCSPISGHRSVSWYQQTPGQGLQFLFEYFSETQRNKGNFPGRFSGRQFSNSRSEMNVSTLELGDSALYLCASRPGQGGRATNEKLFFGSGTQLSVL.

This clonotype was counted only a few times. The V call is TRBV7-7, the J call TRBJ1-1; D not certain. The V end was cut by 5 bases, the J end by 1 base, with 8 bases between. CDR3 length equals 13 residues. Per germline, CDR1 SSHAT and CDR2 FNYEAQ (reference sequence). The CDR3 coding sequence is TGTGCCAGCAGCCGTTCGGAGAACACTGAAGCTTTCTTT. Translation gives CASSRSENTEAFF.

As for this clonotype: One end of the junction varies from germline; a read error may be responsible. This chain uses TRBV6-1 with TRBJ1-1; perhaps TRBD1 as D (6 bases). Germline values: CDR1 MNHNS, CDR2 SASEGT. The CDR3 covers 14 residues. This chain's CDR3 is CASRSLQGNSEAFF. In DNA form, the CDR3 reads TGTGCCAGCAGGTCATTACAGGGAAACAGTGAAGCTTTCTTT.

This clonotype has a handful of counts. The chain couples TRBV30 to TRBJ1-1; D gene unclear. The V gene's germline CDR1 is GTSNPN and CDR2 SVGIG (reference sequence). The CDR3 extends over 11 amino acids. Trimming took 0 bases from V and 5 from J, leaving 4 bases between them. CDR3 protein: CAWSVMTEAFF. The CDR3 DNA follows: TGTGCCTGGAGTGTAATGACTGAAGCTTTCTTT.

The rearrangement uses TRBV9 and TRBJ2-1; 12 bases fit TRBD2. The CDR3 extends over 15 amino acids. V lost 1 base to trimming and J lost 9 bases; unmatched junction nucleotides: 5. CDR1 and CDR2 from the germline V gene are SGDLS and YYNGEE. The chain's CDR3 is CASSVTSGRYGEQFF. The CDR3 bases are TGTGCCAGCAGCGTAACTAGCGGGAGGTATGGTGAGCAGTTCTTC.

CDR3 protein: CASSPRVAGGQETQYF. For the CDR3, the DNA is TGTGCCAGCTCCCCTCGGGTAGCGGGAGGCCAAGAGACCCAGTACTTC. The chain carries TRBV18 and TRBJ2-5; TRBD2 matches 10 bases. CDR1 is KGHSH and CDR2 is LQKENI in the germline V gene. V trimming: 6 bases; J trimming: 1 base; junction bases outside the gene matches: 8. The length of the CDR3 is 16 residues.